This paragraph covers one T cell receptor (beta chain) sequence. The antigen is unknown. The sample is drawn from a study of monozygotic twins with inflammatory bowel disease. General study findings and limits: Similarity of repertoires did not differ between concordant and discordant twins, possibly from limited power.

This CDR3 has 15 amino acids. Per the germline V gene, CDR1 is SGHRS and CDR2 is YFSETQ. TCRdb derives one entry per CDR3 protein from the 5' RACE reads, leaving out DNA. Its clone listing holds 140,000 to 150,000 distinct CDR3 sequences. The TCR was taken from a human donor with ulcerative colitis or Crohn's disease, or a healthy co-twin of an affected twin (not recorded which). This rearrangement joins TRBV5-1 to TRBJ1-1. What was sequenced was blood. The CDR3 sequence is CASSFQEVGTTEAFF.